This TCR beta chain was profiled in a study of regulatory T cells in long-lasting Graves disease. Findings and limits, study-wide: The sample size was small, and this may have reduced accuracy.

This CDR3 contains 15 residues. From germline, CDR1 is SGHKS and CDR2 YYEKEE (reference sequence). Time point specified: newly diagnosed GD, antithyroid drugs for less than 3 months. The authors made the TCR library using RNA they extracted from PBMCs. Investigators prepared the TCR beta libraries by applying iRepertoire HTBI primers and Arm-PCR of CDR3 regions. In the source study's methods: Gene usage covered some 66 TRBV and 13 to 15 TRBJ segments. TCRdb reprocessed the multiplex PCR reads with MiXCR, giving one entry per CDR3 protein. TCRdb, not the authors, supplied the V and J calls. The table records about 420,000 distinct CDR3 sequences, 16% of them present only once. This clonotype appeared many times. Its antigen remains unidentified. At one end, the junction sequence differs from germline, possibly due to a read error. This sample was also put to use in a study of T cells in Graves' hyperthyroidism and ophthalmopathy.

Here the sequenced sample was peripheral blood mononuclear cells (PBMCs), taken at new diagnosis, from a patient treated with antithyroid drugs. The chain has TRBV5-5 and TRBJ2-6, with 8 bases fitting TRBD1. This receptor was identified in a woman aged 18 to 35 with Graves disease. The CDR3 protein is CASTLGQAGANVLTF. CDR3 bases: TGTGCCAGCACCTTGGGACAGGCTGGGGCCAACGTCCTGACTTTC.